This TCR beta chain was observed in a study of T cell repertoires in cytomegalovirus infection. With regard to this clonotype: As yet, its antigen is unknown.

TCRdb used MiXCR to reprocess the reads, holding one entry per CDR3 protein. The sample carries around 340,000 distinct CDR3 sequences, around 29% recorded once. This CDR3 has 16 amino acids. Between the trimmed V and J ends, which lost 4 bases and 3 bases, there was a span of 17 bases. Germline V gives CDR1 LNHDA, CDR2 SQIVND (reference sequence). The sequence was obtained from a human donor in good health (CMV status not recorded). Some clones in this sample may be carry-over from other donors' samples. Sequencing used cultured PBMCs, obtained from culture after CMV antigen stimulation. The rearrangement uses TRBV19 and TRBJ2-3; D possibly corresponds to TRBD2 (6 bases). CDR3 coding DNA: TGTGCCAGTAGTAAATCTGCGGGGATTGGAACAGATACGCAGTATTTT. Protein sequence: CASSKSAGIGTDTQYF.